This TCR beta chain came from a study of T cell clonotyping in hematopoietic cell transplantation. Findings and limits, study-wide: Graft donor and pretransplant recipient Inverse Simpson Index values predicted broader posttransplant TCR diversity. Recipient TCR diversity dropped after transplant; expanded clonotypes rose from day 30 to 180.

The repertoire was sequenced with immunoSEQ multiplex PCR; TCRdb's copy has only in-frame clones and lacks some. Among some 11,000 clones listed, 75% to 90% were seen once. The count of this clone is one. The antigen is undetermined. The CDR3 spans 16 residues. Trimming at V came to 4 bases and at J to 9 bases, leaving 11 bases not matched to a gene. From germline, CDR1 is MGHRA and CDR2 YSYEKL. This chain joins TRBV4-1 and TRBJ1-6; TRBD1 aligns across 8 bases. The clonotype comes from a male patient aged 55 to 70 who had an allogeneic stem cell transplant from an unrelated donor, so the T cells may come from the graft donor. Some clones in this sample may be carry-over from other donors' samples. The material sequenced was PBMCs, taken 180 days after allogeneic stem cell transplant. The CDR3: CASSPYGQGFGSPLHF. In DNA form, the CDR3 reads TGCGCCAGCAGCCCTTACGGACAGGGTTTTGGTTCACCCCTCCACTTT.